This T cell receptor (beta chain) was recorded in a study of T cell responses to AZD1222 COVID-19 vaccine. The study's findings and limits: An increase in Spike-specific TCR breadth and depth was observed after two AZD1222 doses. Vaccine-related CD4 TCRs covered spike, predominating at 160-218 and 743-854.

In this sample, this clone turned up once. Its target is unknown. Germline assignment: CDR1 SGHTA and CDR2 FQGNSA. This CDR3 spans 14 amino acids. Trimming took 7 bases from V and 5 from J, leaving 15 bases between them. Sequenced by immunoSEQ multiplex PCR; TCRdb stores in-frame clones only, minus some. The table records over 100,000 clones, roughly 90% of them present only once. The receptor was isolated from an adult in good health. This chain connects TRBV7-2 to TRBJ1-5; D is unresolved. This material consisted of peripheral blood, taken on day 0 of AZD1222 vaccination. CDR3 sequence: CASTEREGYQPQHF. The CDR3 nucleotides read TGTGCCAGCACCGAGCGGGAGGGTTATCAGCCCCAGCATTTT. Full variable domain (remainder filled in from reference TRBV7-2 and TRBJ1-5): GAGVSQSPSNKVTEKGKDVELRCDPISGHTALYWYRQSLGQGLEFLIYFQGNSAPDKSGLPSDRFSAERTGGSVSTLTIQRTQQEDSAVYLCASTEREGYQPQHFGDGTRLSIL.